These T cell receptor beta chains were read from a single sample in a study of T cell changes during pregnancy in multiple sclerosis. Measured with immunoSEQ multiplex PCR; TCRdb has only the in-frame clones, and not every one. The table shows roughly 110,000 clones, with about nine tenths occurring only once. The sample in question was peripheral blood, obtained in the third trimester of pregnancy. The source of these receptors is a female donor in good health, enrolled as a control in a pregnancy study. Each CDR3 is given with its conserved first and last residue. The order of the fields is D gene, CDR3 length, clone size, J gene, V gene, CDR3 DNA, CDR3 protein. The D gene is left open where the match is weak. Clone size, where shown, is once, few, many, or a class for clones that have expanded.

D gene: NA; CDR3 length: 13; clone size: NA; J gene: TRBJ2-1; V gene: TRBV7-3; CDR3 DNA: TGTGCCAGCAGCTACGCGCGGATCGATGAGCAGTTCTTC; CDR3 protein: CASSYARIDEQFF
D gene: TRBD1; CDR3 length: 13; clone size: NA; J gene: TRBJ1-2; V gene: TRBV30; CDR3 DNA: TGTGCCTGGAGCCCGACAGGGTTATATGGCTACACCTTC; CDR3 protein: CAWSPTGLYGYTF
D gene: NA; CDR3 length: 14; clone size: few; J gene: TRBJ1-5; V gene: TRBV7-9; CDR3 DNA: TGTGCCAGCAGCTTACAGGGGAGCAATCAGCCCCAGCATTTT; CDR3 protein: CASSLQGSNQPQHF
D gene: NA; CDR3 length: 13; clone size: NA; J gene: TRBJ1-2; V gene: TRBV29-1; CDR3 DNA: TGCAGCGTTGAAGGAACGACAGATTACGGCTACACCTTC; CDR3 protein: CSVEGTTDYGYTF
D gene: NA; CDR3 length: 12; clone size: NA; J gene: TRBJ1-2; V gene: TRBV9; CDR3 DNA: TGTGCCAGCAGCGTTAATAACTATGGCTACACCTTC; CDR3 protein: CASSVNNYGYTF
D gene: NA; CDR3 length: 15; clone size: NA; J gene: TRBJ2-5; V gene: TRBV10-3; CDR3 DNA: TGTGCCATCAGTCGACTAGAGGCGGGGCAAGAGACCCAGTACTTC; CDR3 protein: CAISRLEAGQETQYF
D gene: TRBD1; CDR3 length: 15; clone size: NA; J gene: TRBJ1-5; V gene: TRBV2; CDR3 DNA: TGTGCCAGCAGTAGACAGGGCAATAGCAATCAGCCCCAGCATTTT; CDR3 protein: CASSRQGNSNQPQHF
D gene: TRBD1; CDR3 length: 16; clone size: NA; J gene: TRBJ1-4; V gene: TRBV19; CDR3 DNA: TGTGCCAGTAGTCACGGACAGGGGACAACTAATGAAAAACTGTTTTTT; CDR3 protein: CASSHGQGTTNEKLFF
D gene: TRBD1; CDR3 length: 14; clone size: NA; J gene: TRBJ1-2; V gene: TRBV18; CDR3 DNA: TGTGCCAGCTCACCGGACAGGGCGAACTATGGCTACACCTTC; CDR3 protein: CASSPDRANYGYTF
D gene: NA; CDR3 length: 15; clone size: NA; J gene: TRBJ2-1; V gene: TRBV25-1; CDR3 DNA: TGTGCCAGCAGTGAGGGCAGCTACTCCTACAATGAGCAGTTCTTC; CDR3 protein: CASSEGSYSYNEQFF
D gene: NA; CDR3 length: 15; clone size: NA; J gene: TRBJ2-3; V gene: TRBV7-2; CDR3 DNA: TGTGCCAGCAGCTTTCGGGGGGCTCGAACAGATACGCAGTATTTT; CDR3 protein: CASSFRGARTDTQYF
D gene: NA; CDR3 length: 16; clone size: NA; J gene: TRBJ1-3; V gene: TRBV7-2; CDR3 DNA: TGTGCCAGCAGCTTAGAAGGACACTCCTCTGGAAACACCATATATTTT; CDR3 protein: CASSLEGHSSGNTIYF
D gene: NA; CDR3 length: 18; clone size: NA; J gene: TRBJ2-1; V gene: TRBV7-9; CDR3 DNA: TGTGCCAGCAGCTTAGCAGGGAGGACAGGGCGCCGCGGGGGCGAGCAGTTCTTC; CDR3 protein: CASSLAGRTGRRGGEQFF
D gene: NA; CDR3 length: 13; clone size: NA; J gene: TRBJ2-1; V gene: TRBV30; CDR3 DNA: TGTGCCTGGAGTGTACGGCTAGAGGGTGAGCAGTTCTTC; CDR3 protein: CAWSVRLEGEQFF
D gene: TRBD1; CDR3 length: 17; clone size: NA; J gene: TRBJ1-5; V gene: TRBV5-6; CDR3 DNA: TGTGCCAGCAGCTTACGGGACAGGGGGCTCGTAAATCAGCCCCAGCATTTT; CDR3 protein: CASSLRDRGLVNQPQHF
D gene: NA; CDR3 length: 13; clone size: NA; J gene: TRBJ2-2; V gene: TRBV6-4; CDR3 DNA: TGTGCCAGCAGTCCAGGGAACACCGGGGAGCTGTTTTTT; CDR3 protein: CASSPGNTGELFF
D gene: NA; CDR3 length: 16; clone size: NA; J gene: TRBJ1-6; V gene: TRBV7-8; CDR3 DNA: TGTGCCAGCAGCTTAGCCGGGTATGATGGTAATTCACCCCTCCACTTT; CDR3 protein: CASSLAGYDGNSPLHF
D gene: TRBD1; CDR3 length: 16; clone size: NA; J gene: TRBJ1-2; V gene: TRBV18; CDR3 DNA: TGTGCCAGCTCACCGAACGCATCGACAGGGAACTATGGCTACACCTTC; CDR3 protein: CASSPNASTGNYGYTF
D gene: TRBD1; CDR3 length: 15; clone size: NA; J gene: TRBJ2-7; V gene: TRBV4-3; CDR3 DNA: TGCGCCAGCAGCCAAGACAACAGGGGGCTCAACGAGCAGTACTTC; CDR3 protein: CASSQDNRGLNEQYF
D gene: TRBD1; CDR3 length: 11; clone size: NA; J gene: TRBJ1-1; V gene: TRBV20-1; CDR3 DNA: TGCAGTGCGGAGGGGACAGCTAAAGCTTTCTTT; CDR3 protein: CSAEGTAKAFF
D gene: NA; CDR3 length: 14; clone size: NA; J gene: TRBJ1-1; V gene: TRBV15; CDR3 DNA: TGTGCCACCAGCAGAGAGGCTGGGAACACTGAAGCTTTCTTT; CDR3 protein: CATSREAGNTEAFF
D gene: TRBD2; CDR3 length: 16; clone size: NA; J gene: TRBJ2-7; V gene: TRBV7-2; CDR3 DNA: TGTGCCAGCAGCTTAGCACTAGCGGGGGCGAGCTACGAGCAGTACTTC; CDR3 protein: CASSLALAGASYEQYF
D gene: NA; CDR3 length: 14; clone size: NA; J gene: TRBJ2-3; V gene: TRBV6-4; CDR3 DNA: TGTGCCAGCAGTGACGGCAGGAGCACAGATACGCAGTATTTT; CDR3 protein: CASSDGRSTDTQYF
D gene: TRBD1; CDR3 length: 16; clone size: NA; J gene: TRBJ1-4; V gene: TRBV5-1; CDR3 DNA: TGCGCCAGCAGCCAAGGACAGGGGGCTGTGTGGGAAAAACTGTTTTTT; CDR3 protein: CASSQGQGAVWEKLFF
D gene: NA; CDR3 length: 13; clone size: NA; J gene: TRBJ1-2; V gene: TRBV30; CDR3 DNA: TGTGCCTGGAGGGGTCGGGGTGGCTATGGCTACACCTTC; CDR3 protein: CAWRGRGGYGYTF
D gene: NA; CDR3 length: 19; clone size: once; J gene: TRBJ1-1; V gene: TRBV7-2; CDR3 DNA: TGTGCCAGCAGCCAAAATAGGATGACAGCGATTACCATGAACACTGAAGCTTTCTTT; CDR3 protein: CASSQNRMTAITMNTEAFF
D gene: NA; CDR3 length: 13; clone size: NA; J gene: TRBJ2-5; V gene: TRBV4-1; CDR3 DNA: TGCGCCAGCAGTCTCTTCGGGCAAGAGACCCAGTACTTC; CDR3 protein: CASSLFGQETQYF
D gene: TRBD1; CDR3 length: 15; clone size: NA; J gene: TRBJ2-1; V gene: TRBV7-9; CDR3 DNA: TGTGCCAGCAGCGATGGGACAGGGGCCTACAATGAGCAGTTCTTC; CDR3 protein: CASSDGTGAYNEQFF
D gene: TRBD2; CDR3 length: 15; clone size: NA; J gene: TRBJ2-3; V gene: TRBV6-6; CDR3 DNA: TGTGCCAGCAGTTTAGCGGGGGGGCAAAGAGATACGCAGTATTTT; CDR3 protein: CASSLAGGQRDTQYF
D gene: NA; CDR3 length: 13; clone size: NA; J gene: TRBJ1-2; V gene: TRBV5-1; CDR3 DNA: TGCGCCAGCAGCTTGGGGGCAGCCTATGGCTACACCTTC; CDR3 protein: CASSLGAAYGYTF
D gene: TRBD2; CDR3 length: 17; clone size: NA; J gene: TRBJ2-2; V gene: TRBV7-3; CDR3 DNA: TGTGCCAGCAGCCGGGCTGCTAGCGGGGGGGGTACCGGGGAGCTGTTTTTT; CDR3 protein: CASSRAASGGGTGELFF
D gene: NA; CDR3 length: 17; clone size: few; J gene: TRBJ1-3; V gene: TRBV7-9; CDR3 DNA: TGTGCCAGCAGCTTAGGGGCAGGGCGAGATATTGGAAACACCATATATTTT; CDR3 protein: CASSLGAGRDIGNTIYF
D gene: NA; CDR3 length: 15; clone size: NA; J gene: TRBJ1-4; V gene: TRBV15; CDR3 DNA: TGTGCCACCAGCAGAAGTGGGGCAGGGGACGAAAAACTGTTTTTT; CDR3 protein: CATSRSGAGDEKLFF